This T cell receptor (beta chain) was recorded in a study of OX40 agonist ivuxolimab in advanced cancers. Study-level information: One hepatocellular carcinoma and a couple of cutaneous melanoma patients partially responded. Study-level findings and limits: CD4+ and CD8+ blood T cells expanded clonally by week 6 at 0.1 to 3.0 mg/kg. The study found among the lowest clonal expansion in partial responders at 0.1-3.0 mg/kg.

Per germline, CDR1 MNHEY and CDR2 SMNVEV (reference sequence). The CDR3 has 14 residues. V was clipped by 2 bases and J by 1 base, with 7 bases between them. About this clone: Its specificity is unknown.

Produced via immunoSEQ multiplex PCR; TCRdb's table is partial and in-frame only. The repertoire holds roughly 23,000 clones, with around 85% as singletons. The input for sequencing was CD4+ or CD8+ T cells sorted from blood, taken in a trial of the OX40 agonist ivuxolimab. This chain connects TRBV27 to TRBJ2-3; D is perhaps TRBD2 (5 bases). This clonotype originated in an adult with an advanced solid tumor such as melanoma, head and neck, liver or kidney cancer. This CDR3 reads CASSLAGGTDTQYF. Written as DNA, the CDR3 is TGTGCCAGCAGTTTAGCGGGTGGCACAGATACGCAGTATTTT.